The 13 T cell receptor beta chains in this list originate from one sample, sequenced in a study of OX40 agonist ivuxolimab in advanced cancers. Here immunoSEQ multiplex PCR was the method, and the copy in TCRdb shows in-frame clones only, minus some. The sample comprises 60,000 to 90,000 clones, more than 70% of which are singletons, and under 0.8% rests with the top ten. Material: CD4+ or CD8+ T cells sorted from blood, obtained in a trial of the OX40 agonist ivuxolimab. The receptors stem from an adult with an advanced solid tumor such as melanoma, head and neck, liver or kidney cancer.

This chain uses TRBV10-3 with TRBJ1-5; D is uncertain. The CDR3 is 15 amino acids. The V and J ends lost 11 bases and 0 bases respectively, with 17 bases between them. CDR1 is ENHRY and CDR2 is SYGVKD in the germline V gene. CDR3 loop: CASRGGINSNQPQHF. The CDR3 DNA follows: TGTGCCTCCCGGGGAGGGATTAATAGCAATCAGCCCCAGCATTTT.

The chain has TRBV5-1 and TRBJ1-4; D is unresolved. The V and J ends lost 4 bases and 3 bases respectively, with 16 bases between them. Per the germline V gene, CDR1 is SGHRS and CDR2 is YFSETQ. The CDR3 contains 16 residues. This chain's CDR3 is CASSSEVGTSNEKLFF. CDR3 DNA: TGCGCCAGCAGCAGTGAAGTTGGCACATCTAATGAAAAACTGTTTTTT.

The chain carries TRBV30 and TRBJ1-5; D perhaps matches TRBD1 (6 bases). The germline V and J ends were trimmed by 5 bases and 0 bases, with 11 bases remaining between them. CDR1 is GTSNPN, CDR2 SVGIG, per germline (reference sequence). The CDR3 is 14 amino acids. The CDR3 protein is CAWGGQYSNQPQHF. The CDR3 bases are TGTGCCTGGGGAGGACAGTATAGCAATCAGCCCCAGCATTTT.

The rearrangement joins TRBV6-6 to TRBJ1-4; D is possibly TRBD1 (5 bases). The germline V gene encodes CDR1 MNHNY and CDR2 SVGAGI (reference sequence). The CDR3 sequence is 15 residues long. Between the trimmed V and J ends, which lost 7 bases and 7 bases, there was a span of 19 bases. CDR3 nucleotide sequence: TGTGCCAGCACCACGGGGTCAAGGGGAGTTGAAAAACTGTTTTTT. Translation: CASTTGSRGVEKLFF.

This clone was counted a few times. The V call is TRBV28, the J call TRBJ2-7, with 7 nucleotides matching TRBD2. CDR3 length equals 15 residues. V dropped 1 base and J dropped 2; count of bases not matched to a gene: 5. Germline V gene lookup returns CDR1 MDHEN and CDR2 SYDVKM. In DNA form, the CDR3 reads TGTGCCAGCAGTTTATTCGGGGGGAAGACCTACGAGCAGTACTTC. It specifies CASSLFGGKTYEQYF. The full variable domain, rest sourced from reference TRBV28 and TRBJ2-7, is DVKVTQSSRYLVKRTGEKVFLECVQDMDHENMFWYRQDPGLGLRLIYFSYDVKMKEKGDIPEGYSVSREKKERFSLILESASTNQTSMYLCASSLFGGKTYEQYFGPGTRLTVT.

The DNA for the CDR3 is TGTGCCAGTAGTGTGGCTCGGGGCACCACTGAAGCTTTCTTT. It specifies CASSVARGTTEAFF. The chain links TRBV19 to TRBJ1-1, with TRBD1 as a possible D gene (5 bases). Trimming left V 5 bases short and J 4 bases short, with 14 bases between. Germline V gene sequence: CDR1 LNHDA, CDR2 SQIVND (reference sequence). CDR3 length: 14 residues.

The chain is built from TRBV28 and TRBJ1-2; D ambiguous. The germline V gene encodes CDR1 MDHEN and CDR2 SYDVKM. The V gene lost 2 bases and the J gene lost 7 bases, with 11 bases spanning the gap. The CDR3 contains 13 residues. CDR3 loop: CASSLVGTRGYTF. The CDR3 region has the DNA TGTGCCAGCAGTTTAGTCGGAACCCGTGGCTACACCTTC.

CDR3: CASGTSGRGTGELFF. DNA for the CDR3: TGTGCCTCCGGGACTAGCGGGAGAGGAACCGGGGAGCTGTTTTTT. V gene TRBV2 combines with J gene TRBJ2-2, with 14 bases lining up with TRBD2. CDR1 is SNHLY, CDR2 FYNNEI, per germline. The V and J ends lost 11 bases and 5 bases, in that order; junction bases with no gene match: 7. CDR3 length: 15 residues.

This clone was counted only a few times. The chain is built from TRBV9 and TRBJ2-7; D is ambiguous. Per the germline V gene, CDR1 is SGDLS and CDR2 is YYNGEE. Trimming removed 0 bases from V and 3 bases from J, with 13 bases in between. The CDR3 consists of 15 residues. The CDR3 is CASSVVADGNYEQYF. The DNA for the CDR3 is TGTGCCAGCAGCGTAGTAGCTGACGGAAACTACGAGCAGTACTTC.

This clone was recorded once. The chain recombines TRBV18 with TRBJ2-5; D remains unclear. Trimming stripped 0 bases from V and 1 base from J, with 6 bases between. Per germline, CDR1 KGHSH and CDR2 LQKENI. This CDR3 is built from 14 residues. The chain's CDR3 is CASSPPSLQETQYF. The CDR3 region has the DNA TGTGCCAGCTCACCACCGAGCCTCCAAGAGACCCAGTACTTC.

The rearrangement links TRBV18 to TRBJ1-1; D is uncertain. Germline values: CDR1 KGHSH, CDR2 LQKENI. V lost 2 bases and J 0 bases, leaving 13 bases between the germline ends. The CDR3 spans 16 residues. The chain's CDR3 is CASSPSTATMNTEAFF. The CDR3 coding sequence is TGTGCCAGCTCACCATCCACAGCGACCATGAACACTGAAGCTTTCTTT.

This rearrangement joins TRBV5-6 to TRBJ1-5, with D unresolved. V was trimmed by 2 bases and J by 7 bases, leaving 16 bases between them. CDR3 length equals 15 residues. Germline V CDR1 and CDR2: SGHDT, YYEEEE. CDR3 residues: CASSLKRALPQPQHF. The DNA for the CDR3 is TGTGCCAGCAGCTTAAAAAGGGCATTGCCGCAGCCCCAGCATTTT.

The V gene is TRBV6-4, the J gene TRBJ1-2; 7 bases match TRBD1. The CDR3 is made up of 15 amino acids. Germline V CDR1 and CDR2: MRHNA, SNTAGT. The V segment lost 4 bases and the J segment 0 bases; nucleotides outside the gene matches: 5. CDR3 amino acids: CASSAGTASNYGYTF. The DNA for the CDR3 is TGTGCCAGCAGTGCCGGGACAGCCTCTAACTATGGCTACACCTTC.